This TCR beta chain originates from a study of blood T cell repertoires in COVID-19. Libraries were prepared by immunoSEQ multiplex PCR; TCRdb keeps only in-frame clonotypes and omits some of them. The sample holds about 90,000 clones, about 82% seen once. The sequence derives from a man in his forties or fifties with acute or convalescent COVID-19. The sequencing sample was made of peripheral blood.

CDR3: CARDPIGTSQFF. CDR3 bases: TGTGCCAGGGACCCTATCGGGACTAGCCAGTTCTTC. The J gene is TRBJ2-1, the V gene TRBV21-1; the D call TRBD2 from the table was never checked on the DNA. TRBV21-1 constitutes a pseudogene. The CDR3 has 12 residues.